In this sample, the clone carrying this T cell receptor (beta chain) turned up a few times. With iRepertoire HTBI primers and Arm-PCR of CDR3 regions, TCR beta libraries were built. TCRdb re-analysed the multiplex PCR reads in MiXCR, keeping a single row per CDR3 protein. Of about 540,000 distinct CDR3 sequences listed, roughly 13% are singletons. As to time point: newly diagnosed GD, antithyroid drugs for less than 3 months. RNA extracted from PBMCs served as the sequencing template. American Thyroid Association guidelines defined Graves' disease diagnosis. This entry is derived from a study of regulatory T cells in long-lasting Graves disease. The germline CDR1 and CDR2 sequences are MGHDK and SYGVNS. The CDR3 has 15 residues. V lost 5 bases and J 5 bases, leaving 15 bases between the germline ends. These same records also appear under a second study, on T cells in Graves' hyperthyroidism and ophthalmopathy. From that paper: Also found in blood were most expanded thyroid clonotypes above 0.001.

The V and J genes are TRBV25-1 and TRBJ1-4; D possibly corresponds to TRBD1 (5 bases). The receptor comes from a man aged 25 to 40 with Graves disease. The sample here was peripheral blood mononuclear cells (PBMCs), taken at new diagnosis, from a patient treated with antithyroid drugs. The CDR3 nucleotides are TGTGCCAGCAGTAGTGGGGACTGGGTGAATGAAAAACTGTTTTTT. Amino acids: CASSSGDWVNEKLFF.